The source of this T cell receptor (beta chain) is a study of blood T cell repertoires in COVID-19. Study in general: The origin of the acute and convalescent COVID-19 samples was the United States, Italy and Spain. From T cells, B-cell-depleted T cells, or PBMCs came the material, which was cDNA or gDNA.

This clone was seen a single time. Other DNA sequences in this sample translate to the same CDR3. The CDR3 spans 14 residues. The V gene's germline CDR1 is SGHRS and CDR2 YFSETQ. With 4 bases removed from V and 7 bases from J, the gap between germline ends came to 12 bases. Here immunoSEQ multiplex PCR was the method, and the copy in TCRdb shows in-frame clones only, minus some. Among about 260,000 clones, approximately 88% were seen once, and the ten largest hold approximately 10%. During active infection, Seattle patients enrolled and were then monitored through disease. This sequence joins TRBV5-1 and TRBJ1-6, with a possible D match to TRBD1 (5 bases). This sequence was found in a woman aged 65 to 85 with COVID-19, enrolled during active disease. The material sequenced was peripheral blood. The CDR3 loop is CASSPGTENSPLHF. The CDR3 nucleotides read TGCGCCAGCAGCCCGGGGACTGAAAATTCACCCCTCCACTTT.